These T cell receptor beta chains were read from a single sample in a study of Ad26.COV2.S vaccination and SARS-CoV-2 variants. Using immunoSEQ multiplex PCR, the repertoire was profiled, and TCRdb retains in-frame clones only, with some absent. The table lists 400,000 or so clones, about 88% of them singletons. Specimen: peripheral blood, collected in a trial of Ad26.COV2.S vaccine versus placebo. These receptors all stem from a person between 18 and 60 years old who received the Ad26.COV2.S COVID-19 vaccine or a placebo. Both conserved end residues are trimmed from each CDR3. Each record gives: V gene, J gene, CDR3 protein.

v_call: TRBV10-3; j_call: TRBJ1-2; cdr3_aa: AISEVGDGYT
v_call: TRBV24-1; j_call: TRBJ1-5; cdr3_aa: ATSELGGNQPQH
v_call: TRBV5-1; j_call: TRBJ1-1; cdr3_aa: ASSTTQGEAF
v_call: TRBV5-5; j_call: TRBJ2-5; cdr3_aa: ASSDPMRAQETQY
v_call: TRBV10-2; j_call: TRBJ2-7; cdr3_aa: AITSGGAFDEQY
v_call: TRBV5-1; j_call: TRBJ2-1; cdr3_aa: ASSRSSGGYYNEQF
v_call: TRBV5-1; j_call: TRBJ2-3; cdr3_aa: ASSLKGASTDTQY
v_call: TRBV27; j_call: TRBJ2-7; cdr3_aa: ASSASGEQY
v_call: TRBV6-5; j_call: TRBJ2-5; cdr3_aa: ASSQPRLGGETQY
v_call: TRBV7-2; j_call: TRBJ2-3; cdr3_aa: ASSLGLAGGATQY
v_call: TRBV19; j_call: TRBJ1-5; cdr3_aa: ASSLQGTLSNQPQH
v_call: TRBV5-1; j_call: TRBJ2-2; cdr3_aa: ASSLVGTGELF
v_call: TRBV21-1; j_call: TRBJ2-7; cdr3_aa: ASSGARQSYEQY
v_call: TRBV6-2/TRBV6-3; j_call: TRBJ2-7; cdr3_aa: ASSYEGDEQY
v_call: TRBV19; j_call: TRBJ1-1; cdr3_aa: ASSMDANTEAF
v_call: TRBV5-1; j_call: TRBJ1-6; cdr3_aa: ASSLGQENSPLH
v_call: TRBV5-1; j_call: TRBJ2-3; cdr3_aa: ASSTQTSLSTDTQY
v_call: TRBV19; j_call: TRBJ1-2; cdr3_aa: ASSIGQRNYGYT
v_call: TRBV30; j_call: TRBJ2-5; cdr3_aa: ASVWRGVKTQY
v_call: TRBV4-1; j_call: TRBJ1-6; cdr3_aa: ASSPLRGGISPLH
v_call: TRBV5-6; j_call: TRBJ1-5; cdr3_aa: ASSQGGGNQPQH
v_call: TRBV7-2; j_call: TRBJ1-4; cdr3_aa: ASSLNRGDEKLF
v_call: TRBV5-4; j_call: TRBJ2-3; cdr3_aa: ASSSPSGKATDTQY
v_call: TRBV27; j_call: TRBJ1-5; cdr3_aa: ASSLSDRDQPQH
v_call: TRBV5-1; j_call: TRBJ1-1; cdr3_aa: ASTNSRLDTEAF
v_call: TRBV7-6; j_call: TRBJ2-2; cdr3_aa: ASSFGYQTVPTGELF
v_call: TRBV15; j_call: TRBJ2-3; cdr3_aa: ATSREETRTDTQY
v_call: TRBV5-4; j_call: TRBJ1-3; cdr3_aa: ASSLGSRTSGNTIY
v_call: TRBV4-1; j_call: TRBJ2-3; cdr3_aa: ASSQVTSGVKTDTQY
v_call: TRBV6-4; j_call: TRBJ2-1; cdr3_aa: ASSPTPGSYNEQF